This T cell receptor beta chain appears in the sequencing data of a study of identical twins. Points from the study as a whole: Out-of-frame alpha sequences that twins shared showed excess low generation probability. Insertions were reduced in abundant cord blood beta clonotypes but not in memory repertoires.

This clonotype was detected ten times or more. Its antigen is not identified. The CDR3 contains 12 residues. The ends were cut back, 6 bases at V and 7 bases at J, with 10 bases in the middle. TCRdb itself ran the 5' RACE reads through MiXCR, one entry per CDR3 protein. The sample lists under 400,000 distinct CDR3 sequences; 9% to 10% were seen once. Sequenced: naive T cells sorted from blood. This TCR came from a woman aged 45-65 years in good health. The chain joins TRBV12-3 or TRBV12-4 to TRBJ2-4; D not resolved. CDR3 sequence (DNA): TGTGCCAGCAGAGCGCTGGGGAACATTCAGTACTTC. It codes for CASRALGNIQYF.